This T cell receptor beta chain was captured in a study of OX40 agonist ivuxolimab in advanced cancers. Study background: Patients received the agonistic anti-OX40 (CD134) antibody ivuxolimab.

Germline assignment: CDR1 LNHDA and CDR2 SQIVND (reference sequence). Trimming left V 3 bases short and J 8 bases short, with 7 bases between. CDR3 length: 11 residues. The protocol was immunoSEQ multiplex PCR, while the TCRdb copy is restricted to in-frame clones and leaves out a portion. Of some 40,000 clones in the sample, approximately 90% were seen once. The specimen was CD4+ or CD8+ T cells sorted from blood, collected in a trial of the OX40 agonist ivuxolimab. This chain connects TRBV19 to TRBJ1-2; no definite D call. The source is an adult with an advanced solid tumor such as melanoma, head and neck, liver or kidney cancer. The CDR3 loop reads CASSILGGYTF. CDR3 coding DNA: TGTGCCAGTAGTATTCTGGGAGGCTACACCTTC.